The rows below give T cell receptor beta chains drawn from one sample of a study of regulatory T cells in long-lasting Graves disease. TCRdb reanalysed the multiplex PCR reads using MiXCR and keeps one entry per CDR3 protein. Of about 240,000 distinct CDR3 sequences listed, around 21% were seen once; the top ten hold roughly 13%. The specimen was peripheral blood mononuclear cells (PBMCs), collected at new diagnosis, from a patient treated with antithyroid drugs. The receptor source for this set is a female donor with Graves disease. CDR3s leave out the opening cysteine and the closing phenylalanine or tryptophan. Fields, in order: J gene, V gene, clone size, CDR3 protein. Not every row has a clone size; where given, it reads once, few, many or a size class.

>TRBJ2-2|TRBV7-2|few
ASSRTAGGLTGELF
>TRBJ2-3|TRBV7-9|many
ASSLVPRGKETDTQY
>TRBJ2-2|TRBV12-3/TRBV12-4|many
AITPRGRTNTGELF
>TRBJ1-1|TRBV5-6|many
ASSGINTEAF
>TRBJ2-7|TRBV2|many
ATHRDSSYEQY
>TRBJ2-7|TRBV7-9|.
ASSLGGGVYEQY
>TRBJ1-6|TRBV9|many
ASSADRDSPLH
>TRBJ2-3|TRBV28|many
ASSPPPGQGFQDTQY
>TRBJ2-1|TRBV11-2|.
ASSGGGTSGNNEQF
>TRBJ2-7|TRBV13|many
ASSPQGGAREQY
>TRBJ2-5|TRBV6-2/TRBV6-3|.
ASIKAGTQETQY
>TRBJ2-1|TRBV7-2|.
ASSDRTSGGAYEQF
>TRBJ2-7|TRBV6-2/TRBV6-3|many
ASSSGGTLSEQY
>TRBJ1-4|TRBV2|.
ASSDLTGTGKLF
>TRBJ2-7|TRBV3-1|many
AGSRRTGAHEQY
>TRBJ1-1|TRBV20-1|many
SASSQKNTEAF
>TRBJ2-7|TRBV20-1|many
SARTSGIAYEQY
>TRBJ1-4|TRBV9|many
ASSVDGSPSGKLF
>TRBJ2-5|TRBV12-3/TRBV12-4|many
ASSFSVEETQY
>TRBJ1-1|TRBV6-1|many
ASSTHRGNTEAF
>TRBJ1-6|TRBV10-3|few
ATTNGQNNSPLH
>TRBJ2-3|TRBV7-8|many
ATARGLDTQY
>TRBJ2-1|TRBV9|.
ASSVGGGRVGNEQF
>TRBJ2-7|TRBV27|many
ASSLFAGAYEQY
>TRBJ1-4|TRBV19|many
ASSPKDRGGEKLF